This TCR beta chain is from a study of cytomegalovirus exposure and HLA in healthy donors. The CDR3 sequence is 14 residues long. Germline lookup yields CDR1 SEHNR and CDR2 FQNEAQ (reference sequence). After removal of 4 bases from V and 6 bases from J, the junction contained 7 bases not matched to a gene. The PCR used 60 Vbeta and 13 Jbeta primers. Data came from immunoSEQ multiplex PCR; TCRdb stores just in-frame clones and leaves some out. The table has around 150,000 clones, 79% seen once; the top ten hold 6.3%. The TCR was taken from a man between 45 and 60 years old in good health and CMV-seropositive. The chain employs TRBV7-9 and TRBJ1-1; TRBD1 matches 8 bases. Sequencing was performed on PBMCs. The DNA for the CDR3 is TGTGCCAGCAGCTCAATCGACAGGGGCGCTGAAGCTTTCTTT. Translated: CASSSIDRGAEAFF.